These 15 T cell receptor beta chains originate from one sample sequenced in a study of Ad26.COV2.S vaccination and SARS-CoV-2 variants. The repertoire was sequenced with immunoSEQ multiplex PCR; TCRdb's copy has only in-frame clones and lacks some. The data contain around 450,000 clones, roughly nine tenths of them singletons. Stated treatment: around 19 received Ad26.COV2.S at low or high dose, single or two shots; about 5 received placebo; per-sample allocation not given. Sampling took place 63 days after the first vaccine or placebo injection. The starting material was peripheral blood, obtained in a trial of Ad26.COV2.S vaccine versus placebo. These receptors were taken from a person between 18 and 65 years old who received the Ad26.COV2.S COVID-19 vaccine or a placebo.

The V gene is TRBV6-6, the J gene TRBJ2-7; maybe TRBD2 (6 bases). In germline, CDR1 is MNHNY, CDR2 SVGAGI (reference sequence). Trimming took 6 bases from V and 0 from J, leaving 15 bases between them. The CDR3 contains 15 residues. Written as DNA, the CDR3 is TGTGCCAGCAGCCGAGACCCGACTAGCTCCTACGAGCAGTACGTC. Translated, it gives CASSRDPTSSYEQYV.

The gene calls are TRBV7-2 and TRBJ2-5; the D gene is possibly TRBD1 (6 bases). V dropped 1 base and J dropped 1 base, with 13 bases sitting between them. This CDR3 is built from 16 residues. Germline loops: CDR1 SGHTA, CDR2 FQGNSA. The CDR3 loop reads CASSLGGPGVQETQYF. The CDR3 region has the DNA TGTGCCAGCAGCTTAGGGGGGCCAGGCGTCCAAGAGACCCAGTACTTC.

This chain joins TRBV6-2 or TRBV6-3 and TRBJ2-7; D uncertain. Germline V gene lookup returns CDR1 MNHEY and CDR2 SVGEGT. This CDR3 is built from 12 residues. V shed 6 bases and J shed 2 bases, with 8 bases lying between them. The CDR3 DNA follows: TGTGCCAGCAGCCGACCCCCCTACGAGCAGTACTTC. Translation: CASSRPPYEQYF.

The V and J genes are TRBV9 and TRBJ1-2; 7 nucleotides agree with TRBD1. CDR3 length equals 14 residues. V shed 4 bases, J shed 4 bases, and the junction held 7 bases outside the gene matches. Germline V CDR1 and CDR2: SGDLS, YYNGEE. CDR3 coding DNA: TGTGCCAGCAGCTCCCGGACAGGCCTCTATGGCTACACCTTC. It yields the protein CASSSRTGLYGYTF. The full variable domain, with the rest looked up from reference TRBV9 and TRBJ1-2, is DSGVTQTPKHLITATGQRVTLRCSPRSGDLSVYWYQQSLDQGLQFLIQYYNGEERAKGNILERFSAQQFPDLHSELNLSSLELGDSALYFCASSSRTGLYGYTFGSGTRLTVV.

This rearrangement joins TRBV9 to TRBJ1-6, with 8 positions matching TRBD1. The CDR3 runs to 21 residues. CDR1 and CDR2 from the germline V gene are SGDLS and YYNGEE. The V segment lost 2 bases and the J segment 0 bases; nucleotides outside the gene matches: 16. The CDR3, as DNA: TGTGCCAGCAGCGTGGACCCCGGACAGGGATTCTCTAGCTCCTATAATTCACCCCTCCACTTT. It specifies CASSVDPGQGFSSSYNSPLHF.

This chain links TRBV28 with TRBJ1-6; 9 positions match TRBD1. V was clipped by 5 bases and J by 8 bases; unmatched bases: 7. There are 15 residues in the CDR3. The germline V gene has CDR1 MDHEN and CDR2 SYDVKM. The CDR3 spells CASSAGTGIYSPLHF. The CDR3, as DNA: TGTGCCAGCAGTGCCGGGACAGGGATTTATTCACCCCTCCACTTT.

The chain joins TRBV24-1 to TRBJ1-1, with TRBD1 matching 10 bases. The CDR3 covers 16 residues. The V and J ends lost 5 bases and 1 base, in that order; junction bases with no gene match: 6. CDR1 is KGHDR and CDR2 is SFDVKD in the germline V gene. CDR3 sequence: CATSGKDRGANTEAFF. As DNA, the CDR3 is TGTGCCACCAGTGGCAAGGACAGGGGGGCGAACACTGAAGCTTTCTTT.

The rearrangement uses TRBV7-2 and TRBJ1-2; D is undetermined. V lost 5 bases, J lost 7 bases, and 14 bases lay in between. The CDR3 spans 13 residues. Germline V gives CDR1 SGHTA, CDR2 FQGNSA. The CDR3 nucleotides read TGTGCCAGCAGCCTTGGGTCCGGCGGTGGCTACACCTTC. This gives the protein CASSLGSGGGYTF.

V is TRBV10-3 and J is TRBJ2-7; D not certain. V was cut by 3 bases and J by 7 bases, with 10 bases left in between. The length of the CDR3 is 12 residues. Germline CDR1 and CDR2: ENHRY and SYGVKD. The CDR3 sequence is CAISESRWEQYV. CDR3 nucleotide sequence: TGTGCCATCAGTGAAAGTCGTTGGGAGCAGTACGTC.

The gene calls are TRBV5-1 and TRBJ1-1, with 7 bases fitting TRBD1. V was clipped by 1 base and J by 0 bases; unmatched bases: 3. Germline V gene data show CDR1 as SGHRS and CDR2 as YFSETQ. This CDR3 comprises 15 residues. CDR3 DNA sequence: TGCGCCAGCAGCTTGCAGGGGGTCATGAACACTGAAGCTTTCTTT. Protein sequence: CASSLQGVMNTEAFF.

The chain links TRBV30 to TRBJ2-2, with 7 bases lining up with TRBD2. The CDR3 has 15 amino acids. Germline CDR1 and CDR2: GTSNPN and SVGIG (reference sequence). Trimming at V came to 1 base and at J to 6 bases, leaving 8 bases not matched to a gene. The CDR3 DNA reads TGTGCCTGGAGTGCTGCGGGAGCTTTCCCCGGGGAGCTGTTTTTT. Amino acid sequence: CAWSAAGAFPGELFF.

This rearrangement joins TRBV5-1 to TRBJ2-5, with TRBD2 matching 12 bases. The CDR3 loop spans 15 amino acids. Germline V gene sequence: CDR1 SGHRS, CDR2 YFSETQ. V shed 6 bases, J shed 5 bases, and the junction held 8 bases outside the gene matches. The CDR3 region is CASNRLAGVGETQYF. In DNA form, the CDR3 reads TGCGCCAGCAACCGACTAGCGGGAGTTGGGGAGACCCAGTACTTC.

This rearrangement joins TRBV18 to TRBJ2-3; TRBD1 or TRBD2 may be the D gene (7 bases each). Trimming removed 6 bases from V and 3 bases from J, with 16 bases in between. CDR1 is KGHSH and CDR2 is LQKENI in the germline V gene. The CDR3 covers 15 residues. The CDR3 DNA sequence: TGTGCCAGCTCCCTGACAGGGAGGGGGACAGATACGCAGTATTTT. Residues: CASSLTGRGTDTQYF.

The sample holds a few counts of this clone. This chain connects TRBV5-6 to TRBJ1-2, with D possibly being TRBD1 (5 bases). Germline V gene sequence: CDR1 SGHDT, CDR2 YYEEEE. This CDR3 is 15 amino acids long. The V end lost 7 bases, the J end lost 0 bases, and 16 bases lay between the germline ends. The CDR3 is CASFRQLRTNYGYTF. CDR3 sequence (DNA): TGTGCCAGCTTCAGACAGTTACGAACTAACTATGGCTACACCTTC.

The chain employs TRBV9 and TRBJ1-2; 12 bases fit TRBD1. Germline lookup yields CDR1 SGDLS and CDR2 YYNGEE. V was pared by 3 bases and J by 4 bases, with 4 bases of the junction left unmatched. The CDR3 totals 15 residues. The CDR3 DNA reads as TGTGCCAGCAGCGAGGGGACAGGGGGCCGCTATGGCTACACCTTC. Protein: CASSEGTGGRYGYTF. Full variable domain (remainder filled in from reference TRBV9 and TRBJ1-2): DSGVTQTPKHLITATGQRVTLRCSPRSGDLSVYWYQQSLDQGLQFLIQYYNGEERAKGNILERFSAQQFPDLHSELNLSSLELGDSALYFCASSEGTGGRYGYTFGSGTRLTVV.